A selection of T cell receptor beta chains follows, all from one sample in a study of blood T cell repertoires in COVID-19. Clones were sequenced by immunoSEQ multiplex PCR, and TCRdb holds only the in-frame ones, with some missing. This sample has fewer than 500,000 clones, with 70% to 90% found just once. The specimen sequenced was PBMCs or T cells enriched from blood (not recorded which). Receptors were obtained from a woman aged 18-29 years with acute COVID-19. Both conserved end residues are part of each CDR3. The D gene is left open where the match is weak. Clone size is stated in some rows and not others, as once, few, many or a class when expanded.

clone_size d_call j_call v_call cdr3_nt cdr3_aa
once TRBD1 TRBJ2-2 TRBV9 TGTGCCAGCAGCCCCCCTTCGGGACAGGGGTCCGGGGAGCTGTTTTTT CASSPPSGQGSGELFF
once TRBD1 TRBJ1-4 TRBV6-5 TGTGCCAGCAGTTATAGGGGACAGGGGCGCGAAAAACTGTTTTTT CASSYRGQGREKLFF
- - TRBJ1-4 TRBV3-1/TRBV3-2 TGTGCCAGCAGCCCTATGCTCACTAATGAAAAACTGTTTTTT CASSPMLTNEKLFF
once TRBD2 TRBJ2-1 TRBV4-3 TGCGCCAGCAGCCAAGGGACTAGCGGGATGGGGTCCTACAATGAGCAGTTCTTC CASSQGTSGMGSYNEQFF
- TRBD1 TRBJ1-1 TRBV2 TGTGCCAGCAGTGATCAAGGGACAGCGAACACTGAAGCTTTCTTT CASSDQGTANTEAFF
- TRBD2 TRBJ2-1 TRBV4-1 TGCGCCAGCAGCCAAGATACGGGGGGGAGGGCAAGGGGTGAGCAGTTCTTC CASSQDTGGRARGEQFF
few TRBD1 TRBJ1-1 TRBV2 TGTGCCACTTTCCTGAGGGGGCCGAACACTGAAGCTTTCTTT CATFLRGPNTEAFF
- TRBD2 TRBJ2-1 TRBV10-3 TGTGCCATAGCGGGGGGGCCCTACAATGAGCAGTTCTTC CAIAGGPYNEQFF
- TRBD1 TRBJ1-1 TRBV27 TGTGCCAGCAGTTTGCTGTTCGGGGGACAGGGGGCGAACACTGAAGCTTTCTTT CASSLLFGGQGANTEAFF
- TRBD1 TRBJ2-7 TRBV5-5 TGTGCCAGCAGCCCGGACAGGGAATCCTACGAGCAGTACTTC CASSPDRESYEQYF
- - TRBJ1-6 TRBV2 TGTGCCAGCAAAAGGAGGAGTTATTCACCCCTCCACTTT CASKRRSYSPLHF
- TRBD1 TRBJ1-1 TRBV2 TGTGCCAGCAGTCCCATAAGAAGGACAGGGTACGAAGCTTTCTTT CASSPIRRTGYEAFF
- TRBD2 TRBJ2-2 TRBV4-1 TGCGCCAGCAGCCAAGCACCGGGAGGGTTCGCGAACACCGGGGAGCTGTTTTTT CASSQAPGGFANTGELFF
- TRBD1 TRBJ1-3 TRBV7-9 TGTGCCAGCAGCGCAGACAGGGATAAAAACACCATATATTTT CASSADRDKNTIYF
- - TRBJ2-7 TRBV7-9 TGTGCCAGCAGCCCAGGGCTTAACTACGAGCAGTACTTC CASSPGLNYEQYF
- - TRBJ2-3 TRBV6-1 TGTGCCAGCAGTGAATTGACAACTAGCACAGATACGCAGTATTTT CASSELTTSTDTQYF
- - TRBJ2-2 TRBV24-1 TGTGCCACCAGTGGGAGTGAATCCGGGGAGCTGTTTTTT CATSGSESGELFF
- - TRBJ2-5 TRBV5-6 TGTGCCAGCAGCTTTCGAGAGACCCAGTACTTC CASSFRETQYF
- TRBD1 TRBJ1-1 TRBV28 TGTGCCAGCAGGGGGACAGGCTATGAAGCTTTCTTT CASRGTGYEAFF
- TRBD2 TRBJ2-3 TRBV6-2/TRBV6-3 TGTGCCAGCAGTACACTAGCGGATATCCGAGATACGCAGTATTTT CASSTLADIRDTQYF
few TRBD2 TRBJ2-1 TRBV24-1 TGTGCCACCATGCGACTAGCGGGAGACAATGAGCAGTTCTTC CATMRLAGDNEQFF
- - TRBJ2-5 TRBV7-2 TGTGCCAGCAGCTTAGGGGCTTGGGAGACCCAGTACTTC CASSLGAWETQYF
- TRBD1 TRBJ2-3 TRBV27 TGTGCCAGCAGTTTGGGCAGGGGGTTATCAGATACGCAGTATTTT CASSLGRGLSDTQYF
- - TRBJ2-1 TRBV28 TGTGCCAGCTTTTCAGCAGGTTCCTACAATGAGCAGTTCTTC CASFSAGSYNEQFF
- TRBD1 TRBJ1-5 TRBV9 TGTGCCAGCAGTTCGGGGACAGGTCGTGGCAATCAGCCCCAGCATTTT CASSSGTGRGNQPQHF
- TRBD1 TRBJ1-5 TRBV6-5 TGTGCCAGCAGTCCCGGGACAGGGAAGGTAGGCCCCCAGCATTTT CASSPGTGKVGPQHF
- - TRBJ2-5 TRBV2 TGTGCCAGCAGTGAAGGAACAGACCAAGAGACCCAGTACTTC CASSEGTDQETQYF
- - TRBJ2-1 TRBV11-2 TGTGCCAGCAGCTTAGGTGTTCTGACTAGTAGGAATGAGCAGTTCTTC CASSLGVLTSRNEQFF
- TRBD1 TRBJ1-2 TRBV10-3 TGTGCCATCAGTAAAGATCGTTGGACAGGGCGAGGGGATGGCTACACCTTC CAISKDRWTGRGDGYTF
- TRBD1 TRBJ2-1 TRBV3-1/TRBV3-2 TGTGCCAGCAGCCAAGGACAGGGTCGAGATGAGCAGTTCTTC CASSQGQGRDEQFF
- - TRBJ1-6 TRBV7-9 TGTGCCAGCAGCTTAGAACAGAATAATTCACCCCTCCACTTT CASSLEQNNSPLHF
- TRBD2 TRBJ2-7 TRBV27 TGTGCCAGCAAAGAGGGGCTAGCGGGAGGGAGCTACGAGCAGTACTTC CASKEGLAGGSYEQYF
- TRBD1 TRBJ1-2 TRBV7-8 TGTGCCAGCAGCTTAGGACAGGGGTATGGCTACACCTTC CASSLGQGYGYTF
once TRBD2 TRBJ2-7 TRBV7-9 TGTGCCAGCAGCTTAGCTTCTTCTAGCGGGGGGGCTTACGAGCAGTACTTC CASSLASSSGGAYEQYF
- - TRBJ1-4 TRBV4-1 TGCGCCAGCAGCCAAACCGGGTTAGGTGAAAAACTGTTTTTT CASSQTGLGEKLFF
- - TRBJ2-7 TRBV6-5 TGTGCCAGCAGTTACAACCGGCGAGAGGGTTACGAGCAGTACTTC CASSYNRREGYEQYF
- TRBD1 TRBJ2-5 TRBV30 TGTGCCTGGAGTAATTTCGACAGGGGAGAGACCCAGTACTTC CAWSNFDRGETQYF